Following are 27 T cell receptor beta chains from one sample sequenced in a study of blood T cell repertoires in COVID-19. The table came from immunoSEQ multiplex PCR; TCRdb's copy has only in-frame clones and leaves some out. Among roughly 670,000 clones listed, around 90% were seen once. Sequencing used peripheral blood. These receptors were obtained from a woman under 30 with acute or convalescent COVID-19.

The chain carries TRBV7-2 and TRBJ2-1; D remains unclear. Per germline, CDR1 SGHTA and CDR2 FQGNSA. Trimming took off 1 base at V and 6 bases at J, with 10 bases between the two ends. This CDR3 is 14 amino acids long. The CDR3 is CASSLGYSGNEQFF. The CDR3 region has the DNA TGTGCCAGCAGCTTAGGGTACTCCGGCAATGAGCAGTTCTTC.

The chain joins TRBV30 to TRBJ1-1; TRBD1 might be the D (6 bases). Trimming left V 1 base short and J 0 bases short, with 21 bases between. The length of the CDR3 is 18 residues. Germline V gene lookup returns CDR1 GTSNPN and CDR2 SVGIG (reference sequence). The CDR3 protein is CAWSAPRGTRAMNTEAFF. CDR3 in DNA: TGTGCCTGGAGTGCTCCGAGGGGGACCCGGGCTATGAACACTGAAGCTTTCTTT.

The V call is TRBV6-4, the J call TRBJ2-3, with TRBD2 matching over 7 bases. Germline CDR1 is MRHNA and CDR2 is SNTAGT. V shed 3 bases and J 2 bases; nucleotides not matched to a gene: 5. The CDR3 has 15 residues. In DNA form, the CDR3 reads TGTGCCAGCAGTGAGGACGGACTAGACACAGATACGCAGTATTTT. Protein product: CASSEDGLDTDTQYF.

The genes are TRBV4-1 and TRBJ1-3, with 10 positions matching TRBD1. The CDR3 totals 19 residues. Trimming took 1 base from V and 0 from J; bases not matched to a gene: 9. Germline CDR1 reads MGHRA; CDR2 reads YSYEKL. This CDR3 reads CASSQVGQGILTSGNTIYF. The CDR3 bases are TGCGCCAGCAGCCAAGTGGGACAGGGGATCCTTACCTCTGGAAACACCATATATTTT.

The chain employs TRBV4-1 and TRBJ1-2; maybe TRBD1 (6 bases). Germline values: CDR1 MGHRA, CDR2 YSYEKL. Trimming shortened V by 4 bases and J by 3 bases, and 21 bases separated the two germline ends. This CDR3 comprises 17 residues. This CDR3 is CASSRGPVQGRDYGYTF. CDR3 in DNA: TGCGCCAGCAGCCGAGGCCCCGTACAGGGTAGGGACTATGGCTACACCTTC.

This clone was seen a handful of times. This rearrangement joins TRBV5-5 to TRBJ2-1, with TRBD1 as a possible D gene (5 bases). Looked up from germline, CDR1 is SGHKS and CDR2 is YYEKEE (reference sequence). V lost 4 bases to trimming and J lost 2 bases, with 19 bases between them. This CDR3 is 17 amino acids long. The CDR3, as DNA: TGTGCCAGCAGCCCACGCGTAACTGACAGCCCCTACAATGAGCAGTTCTTC. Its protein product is CASSPRVTDSPYNEQFF.

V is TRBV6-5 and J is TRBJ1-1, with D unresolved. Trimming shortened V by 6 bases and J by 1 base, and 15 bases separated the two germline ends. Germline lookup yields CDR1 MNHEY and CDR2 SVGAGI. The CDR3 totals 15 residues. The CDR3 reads CASRHGKRANTEAFF. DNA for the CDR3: TGTGCCAGCAGGCACGGGAAGAGAGCGAACACTGAAGCTTTCTTT.

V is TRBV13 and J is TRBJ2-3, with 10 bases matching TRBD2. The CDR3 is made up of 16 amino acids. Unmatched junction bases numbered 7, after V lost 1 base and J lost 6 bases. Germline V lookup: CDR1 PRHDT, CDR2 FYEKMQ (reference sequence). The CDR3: CASSLVLAGLVDTQYF. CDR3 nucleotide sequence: TGTGCCAGCAGCTTAGTACTAGCGGGACTTGTCGATACGCAGTATTTT.

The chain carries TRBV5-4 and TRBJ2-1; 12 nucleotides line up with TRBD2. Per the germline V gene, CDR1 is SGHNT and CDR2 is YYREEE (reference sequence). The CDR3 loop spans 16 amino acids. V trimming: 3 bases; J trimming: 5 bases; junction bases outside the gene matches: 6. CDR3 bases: TGTGCCAGCAGCTGGGGTCTAGCGGGGGGGGACAATGAGCAGTTCTTC. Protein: CASSWGLAGGDNEQFF.

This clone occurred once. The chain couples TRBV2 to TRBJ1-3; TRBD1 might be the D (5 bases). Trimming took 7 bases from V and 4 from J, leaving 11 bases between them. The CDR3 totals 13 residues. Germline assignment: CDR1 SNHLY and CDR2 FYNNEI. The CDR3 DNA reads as TGTGCCAGCAAGAAGGGGCTAGGAAACACCATATATTTT. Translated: CASKKGLGNTIYF.

CDR3 sequence: CASSQAGEGAYEQYF. The CDR3 DNA is TGCGCCAGCAGCCAAGCCGGGGAGGGAGCCTACGAGCAGTACTTC. The chain recombines TRBV4-1 with TRBJ2-7; 7 bases agree with TRBD2. CDR3 size: 15 residues. Germline CDR1 MGHRA, CDR2 YSYEKL. The V segment lost 1 base and the J segment 2 bases; nucleotides outside the gene matches: 5.

The CDR3 here is CATSDPQGPYNEQFF. CDR3 coding DNA: TGTGCCACCAGTGATCCCCAGGGGCCCTACAATGAGCAGTTCTTC. The chain links TRBV24-1 to TRBJ2-1, with D possibly being TRBD1 (6 bases). This CDR3 comprises 15 residues. Germline CDR1 is KGHDR and CDR2 is SFDVKD. V lost 3 bases to trimming and J lost 2 bases, with 10 bases between them.

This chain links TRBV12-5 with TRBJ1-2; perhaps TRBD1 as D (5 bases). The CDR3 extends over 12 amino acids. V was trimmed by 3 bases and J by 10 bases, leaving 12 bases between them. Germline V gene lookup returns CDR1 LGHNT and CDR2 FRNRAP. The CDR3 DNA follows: TGTGCTAGTGGTTTAGCGGGGGGGATCTACACCTTC. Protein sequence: CASGLAGGIYTF.

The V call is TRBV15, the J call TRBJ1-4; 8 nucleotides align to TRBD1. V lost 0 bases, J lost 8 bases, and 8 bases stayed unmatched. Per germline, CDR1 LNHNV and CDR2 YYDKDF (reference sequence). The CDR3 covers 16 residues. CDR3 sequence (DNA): TGTGCCACCAGCAGAGATTTCGGGACAGGCGGGGAAAAACTGTTTTTT. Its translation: CATSRDFGTGGEKLFF.

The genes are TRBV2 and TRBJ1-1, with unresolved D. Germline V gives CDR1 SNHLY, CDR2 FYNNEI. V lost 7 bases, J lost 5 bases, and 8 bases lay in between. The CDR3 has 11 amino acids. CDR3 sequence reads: CASTQKTEAFF. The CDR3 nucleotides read TGTGCCAGCACCCAGAAAACTGAAGCTTTCTTT.

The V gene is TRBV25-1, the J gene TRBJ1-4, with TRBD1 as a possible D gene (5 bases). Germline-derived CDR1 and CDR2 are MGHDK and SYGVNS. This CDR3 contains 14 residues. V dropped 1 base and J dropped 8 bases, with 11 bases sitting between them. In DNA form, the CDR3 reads TGTGCCAGCAGTGAATCCAGGGTACACGAAAAACTGTTTTTT. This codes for CASSESRVHEKLFF.

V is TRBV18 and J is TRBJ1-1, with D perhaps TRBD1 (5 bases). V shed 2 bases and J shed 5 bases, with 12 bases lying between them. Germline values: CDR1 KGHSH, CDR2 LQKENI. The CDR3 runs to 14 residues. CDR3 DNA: TGTGCCAGCTCACCATACGGGGGGGAGACTGAAGCTTTCTTT. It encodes CASSPYGGETEAFF.

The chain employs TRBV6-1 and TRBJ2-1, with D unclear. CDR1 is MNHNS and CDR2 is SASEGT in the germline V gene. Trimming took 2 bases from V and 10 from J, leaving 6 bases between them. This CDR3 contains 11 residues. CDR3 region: CASSEREEQFF. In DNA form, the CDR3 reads TGTGCCAGCAGTGAAAGAGAAGAGCAGTTCTTC.

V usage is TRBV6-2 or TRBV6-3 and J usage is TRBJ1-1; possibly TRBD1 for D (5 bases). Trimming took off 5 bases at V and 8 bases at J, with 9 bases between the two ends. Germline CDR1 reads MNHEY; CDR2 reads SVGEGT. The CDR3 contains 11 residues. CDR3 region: CASSGGREAFF. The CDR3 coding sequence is TGTGCCAGCAGTGGGGGGAGAGAAGCTTTCTTT.

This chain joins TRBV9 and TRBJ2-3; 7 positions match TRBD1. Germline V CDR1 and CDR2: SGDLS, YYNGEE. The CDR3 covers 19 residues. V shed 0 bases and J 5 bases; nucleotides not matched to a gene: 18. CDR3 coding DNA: TGTGCCAGCAGCGTAGAGGAGGAGACAGGGTTTTTTATTGGAGATACGCAGTATTTT. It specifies CASSVEEETGFFIGDTQYF.

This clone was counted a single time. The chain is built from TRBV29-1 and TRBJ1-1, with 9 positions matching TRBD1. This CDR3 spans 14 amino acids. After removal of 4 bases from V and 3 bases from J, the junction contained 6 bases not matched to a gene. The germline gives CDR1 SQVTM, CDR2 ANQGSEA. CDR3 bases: TGCAGCGTTGCACAGGGGGCTGGGGACACTGAAGCTTTCTTT. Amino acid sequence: CSVAQGAGDTEAFF.

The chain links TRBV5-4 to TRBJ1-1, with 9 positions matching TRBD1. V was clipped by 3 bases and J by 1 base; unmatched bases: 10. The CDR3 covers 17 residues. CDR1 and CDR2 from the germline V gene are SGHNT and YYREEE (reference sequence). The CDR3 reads CASSSSILQGANTEAFF. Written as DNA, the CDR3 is TGTGCCAGCAGCTCCTCAATTCTACAGGGGGCGAACACTGAAGCTTTCTTT. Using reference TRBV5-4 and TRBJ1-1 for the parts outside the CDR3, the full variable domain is ETGVTQSPTHLIKTRGQQVTLRCSSQSGHNTVSWYQQALGQGPQFIFQYYREEENGRGNFPPRFSGLQFPNYSSELNVNALELDDSALYLCASSSSILQGANTEAFFGQGTRLTVV.

CDR3 coding DNA: TGCGCCAGCGGACTCTACAATGAGCAGTTCTTC. It encodes CASGLYNEQFF. The chain uses TRBV5-1 and TRBJ2-1; the D gene is possibly TRBD2 (5 bases). CDR1 is SGHRS, CDR2 YFSETQ, per germline. This CDR3 is 11 amino acids long. The ends were cut back, 7 bases at V and 3 bases at J, with 5 bases in the middle.

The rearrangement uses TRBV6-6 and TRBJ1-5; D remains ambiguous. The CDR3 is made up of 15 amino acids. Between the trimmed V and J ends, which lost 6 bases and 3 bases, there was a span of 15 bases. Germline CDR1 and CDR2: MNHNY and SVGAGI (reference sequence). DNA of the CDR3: TGTGCCAGCAGCCCCCTGGCCGAAATCAATCAGCCCCAGCATTTT. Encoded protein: CASSPLAEINQPQHF.

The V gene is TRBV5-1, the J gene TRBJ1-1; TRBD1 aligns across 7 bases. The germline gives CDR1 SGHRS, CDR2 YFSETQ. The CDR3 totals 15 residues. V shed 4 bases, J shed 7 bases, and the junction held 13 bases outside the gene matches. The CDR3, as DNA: TGCGCCAGCAGCACCCGACAGGGCCCCCGGCTTGAAGCTTTCTTT. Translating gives CASSTRQGPRLEAFF.

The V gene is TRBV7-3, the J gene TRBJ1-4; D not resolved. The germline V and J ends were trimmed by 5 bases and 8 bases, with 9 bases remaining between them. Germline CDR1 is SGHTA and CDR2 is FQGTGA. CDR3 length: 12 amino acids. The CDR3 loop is CASSPDCEKLFF. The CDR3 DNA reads TGTGCCAGCAGCCCAGACTGCGAAAAACTGTTTTTT.

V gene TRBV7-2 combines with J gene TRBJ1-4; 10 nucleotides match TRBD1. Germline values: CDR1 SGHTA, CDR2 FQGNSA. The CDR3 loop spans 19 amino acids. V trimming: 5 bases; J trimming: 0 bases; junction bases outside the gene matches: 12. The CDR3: CASSPWGAGTGATNEKLFF. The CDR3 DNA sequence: TGTGCCAGCAGCCCCTGGGGGGCCGGGACAGGGGCAACTAATGAAAAACTGTTTTTT. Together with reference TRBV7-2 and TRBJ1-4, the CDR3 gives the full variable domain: GAGVSQSPSNKVTEKGKDVELRCDPISGHTALYWYRQSLGQGLEFLIYFQGNSAPDKSGLPSDRFSAERTGGSVSTLTIQRTQQEDSAVYLCASSPWGAGTGATNEKLFFGSGTQLSVL.